These T cell receptor beta chains were read from a single sample in a study of blood T cell repertoires in COVID-19. Method: immunoSEQ multiplex PCR; TCRdb's copy keeps in-frame clones and lacks some. The sample lists about 190,000 clones; 70% to 90% were seen once. Sequences were obtained from peripheral blood. The receptor source for this set is a man between 40 and 49 years old with active or convalescent COVID-19. Both conserved end residues are part of each CDR3. The D gene is left open where the match is weak. Clone size is not always given. Where it is, it says once, few, many or a class for expanded clones.

>TRBV2|TRBD1|NA|TRBJ1-6
TGTGCCAGCACCGAGACCCTTGAGACCGGGACAGGCATCTATAATTCACCCCTCCACTTT
CASTETLETGTGIYNSPLHF
>TRBV7-8|TRBD2|once|TRBJ2-7
TGTGCCAGCAGCCGAACTGGGACTAGCGGGAGCTACGAGCAGTACTTC
CASSRTGTSGSYEQYF
>TRBV6-2/TRBV6-3|TRBD1|NA|TRBJ1-5
TGTGCCAGCAGCCCTATTGGGGGGACAGGGGCGAACAATCAGCCCCAGCATTTT
CASSPIGGTGANNQPQHF
>TRBV5-8|NA|NA|TRBJ1-1
TGTGCCAGCAGCATGCGGACACCCTCTGAAGCTTTCTTT
CASSMRTPSEAFF
>TRBV7-2|TRBD2|NA|TRBJ2-7
TGTGCCAGCAGCTTAGCCGGACTAGCCTCCTGGCACGGGTACTTC
CASSLAGLASWHGYF
>TRBV18|NA|NA|TRBJ2-3
TGTGCCAGCTCACCAACTAGCACAGATACGCAGTATTTT
CASSPTSTDTQYF
>TRBV5-1|NA|NA|TRBJ2-1
TGCGCCAGCAGCTTGGCGGGGAACTCCTACAATGAGCAGTTCTTC
CASSLAGNSYNEQFF
>TRBV19|TRBD2|NA|TRBJ2-2
TGTGCCAGCGGGGGGGAGACAACCGGGGAGCTGTTTTTT
CASGGETTGELFF
>TRBV6-2/TRBV6-3|NA|NA|TRBJ1-5
TGTGCCAGCAGTTACCAGGGTCCTATAAGCAATCAGCCCCAGCATTTT
CASSYQGPISNQPQHF
>TRBV19|TRBD2|NA|TRBJ2-1
TGTGCCAGTAGTATCCGGGGGAGGGCCGATGAGCAGTTCTTC
CASSIRGRADEQFF
>TRBV4-1|TRBD2|NA|TRBJ2-7
TGCGCCAGCAGCCAAGAGCGGGAGGTATTCTACGAGCAGTACTTC
CASSQEREVFYEQYF
>TRBV4-2|NA|few|TRBJ1-1
TGTGCCAGCAGCCAAGTCCCTCCGGGGGAAGCTTTCTTT
CASSQVPPGEAFF
>TRBV19|TRBD1|NA|TRBJ2-6
TGTGCCAGTAGTCCATACAGGGGGCTGGGGGCCAACGTCCTGACTTTC
CASSPYRGLGANVLTF
>TRBV18|TRBD1|NA|TRBJ2-5
TGTGCCAGCTCAACGACAGGGGCGGGGGAGACCCAGTACTTC
CASSTTGAGETQYF
>TRBV2|NA|NA|TRBJ1-4
TGTGCCAGCAGGGGGCGGGGTGCAACTAATGAAAAACTGTTTTTT
CASRGRGATNEKLFF
>TRBV6-4|NA|few|TRBJ1-5
TGTGCCAGGTCAATAGGAGGGTTCGGCAATCAGCCCCAGCATTTT
CARSIGGFGNQPQHF
>TRBV29-1|TRBD1|few|TRBJ2-7
TGCAGCGTCGAGCAGGGGGCGTACGAGCAGTACTTC
CSVEQGAYEQYF